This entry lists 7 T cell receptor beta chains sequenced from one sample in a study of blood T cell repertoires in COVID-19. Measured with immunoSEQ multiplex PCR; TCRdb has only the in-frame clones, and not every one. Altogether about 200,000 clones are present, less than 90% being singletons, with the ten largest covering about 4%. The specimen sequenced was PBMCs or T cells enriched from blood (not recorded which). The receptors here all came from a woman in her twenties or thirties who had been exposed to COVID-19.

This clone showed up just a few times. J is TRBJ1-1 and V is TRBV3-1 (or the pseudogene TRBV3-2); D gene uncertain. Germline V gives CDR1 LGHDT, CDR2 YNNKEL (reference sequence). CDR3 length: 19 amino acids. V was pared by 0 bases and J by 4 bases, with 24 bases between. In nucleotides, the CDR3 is TGTGCCAGCAGCCAAGATCGGGGTGGTCAACCCCCGTGGACCACTGAAGCTTTCTTT. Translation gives CASSQDRGGQPPWTTEAFF.

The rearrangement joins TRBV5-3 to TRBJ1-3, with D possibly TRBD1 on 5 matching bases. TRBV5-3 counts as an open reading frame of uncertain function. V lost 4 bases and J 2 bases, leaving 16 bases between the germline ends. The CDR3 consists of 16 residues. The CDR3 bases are TGTGCCAGAAGCCCATGGGAGGGACCTCCTGGAAACACCATATATTTT. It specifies CARSPWEGPPGNTIYF.

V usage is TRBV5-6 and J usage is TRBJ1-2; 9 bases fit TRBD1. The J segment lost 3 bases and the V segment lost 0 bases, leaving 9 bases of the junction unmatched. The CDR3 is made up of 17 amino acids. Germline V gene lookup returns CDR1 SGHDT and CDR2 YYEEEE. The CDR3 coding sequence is TGTGCCAGCAGCTTGGCACCACAGGGGGCGTGGGACTATGGCTACACCTTC. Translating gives CASSLAPQGAWDYGYTF.

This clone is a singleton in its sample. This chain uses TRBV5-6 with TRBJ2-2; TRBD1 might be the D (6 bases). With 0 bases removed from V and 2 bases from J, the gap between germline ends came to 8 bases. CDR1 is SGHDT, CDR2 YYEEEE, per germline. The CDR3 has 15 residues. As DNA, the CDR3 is TGTGCCAGCAGCTTGGACAGGGCAAACACCGGGGAGCTGTTTTTT. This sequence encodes CASSLDRANTGELFF.

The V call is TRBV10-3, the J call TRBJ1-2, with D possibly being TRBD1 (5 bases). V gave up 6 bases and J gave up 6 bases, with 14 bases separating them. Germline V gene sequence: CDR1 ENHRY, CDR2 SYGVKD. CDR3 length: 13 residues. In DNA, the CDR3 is TGTGCCATCAGGCGCAGGGAGGAGGATGGCTACACCTTC. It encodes CAIRRREEDGYTF.

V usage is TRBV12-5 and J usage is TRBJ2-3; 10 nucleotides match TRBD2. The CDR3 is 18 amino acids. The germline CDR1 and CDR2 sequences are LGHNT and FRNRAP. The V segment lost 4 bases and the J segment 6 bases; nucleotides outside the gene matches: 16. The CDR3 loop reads CASGSLLWTSGSPDTQYF. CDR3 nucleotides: TGTGCTAGTGGTTCCCTGCTTTGGACTAGCGGAAGCCCGGATACGCAGTATTTT.

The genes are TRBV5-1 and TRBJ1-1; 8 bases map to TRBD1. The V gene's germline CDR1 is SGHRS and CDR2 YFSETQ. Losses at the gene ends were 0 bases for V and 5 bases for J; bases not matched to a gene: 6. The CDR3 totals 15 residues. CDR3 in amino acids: CASSLAPDRETEAFF. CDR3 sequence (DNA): TGCGCCAGCAGCTTGGCCCCGGACAGGGAAACTGAAGCTTTCTTT.